This is a list of T cell receptor beta chains from one sample in a study of CXCR3-negative and CXCR3-positive naive CD8 T cells. TCRdb derives one entry per CDR3 protein from the 5' RACE reads, leaving out DNA. The table lists 70,000 to 100,000 distinct CDR3 sequences. Sequencing used naive CXCR3- CD8+ T cells from blood. These TCRs come from a human donor in good health. Some clones in this sample may be carry-over from other donors' samples. Each CDR3 is given with its conserved first and last residue.

j_call: TRBJ2-7
v_call: TRBV6-5
cdr3_aa: CASGMGHSTYEQYF

j_call: TRBJ2-7
v_call: TRBV29-1
cdr3_aa: CSARGGYSYEQYF

j_call: TRBJ1-1
v_call: TRBV20-1
cdr3_aa: CSATPAGSNTEAFF

j_call: TRBJ2-7
v_call: TRBV6-2/TRBV6-3
cdr3_aa: CASSFGQGEQYF

j_call: TRBJ2-7
v_call: TRBV20-1
cdr3_aa: CSARGDREYEQYF

j_call: TRBJ1-1
v_call: TRBV20-1
cdr3_aa: CSSSDYRTKNTEAFF

j_call: TRBJ1-6
v_call: TRBV7-3
cdr3_aa: CASSLSGSPNSPLHF

j_call: TRBJ2-2
v_call: TRBV29-1
cdr3_aa: CSVVHQGSGELFF

j_call: TRBJ2-7
v_call: TRBV7-9
cdr3_aa: CASSWNNYEQYF

j_call: TRBJ2-1
v_call: TRBV3-1
cdr3_aa: CASSQGMKYPYNEQFF

j_call: TRBJ1-5
v_call: TRBV4-1
cdr3_aa: CASSQGRGPISNQPQHF

j_call: TRBJ2-1
v_call: TRBV19
cdr3_aa: CASSIDPLAGDPSSYNEQFF

j_call: TRBJ2-1
v_call: TRBV4-1
cdr3_aa: CASSQAGGNEQFF

j_call: TRBJ2-1
v_call: TRBV29-1
cdr3_aa: CSVEIRGAAYNEQFF

j_call: TRBJ2-3
v_call: TRBV11-2
cdr3_aa: CASSAGTGWDTDTQYF